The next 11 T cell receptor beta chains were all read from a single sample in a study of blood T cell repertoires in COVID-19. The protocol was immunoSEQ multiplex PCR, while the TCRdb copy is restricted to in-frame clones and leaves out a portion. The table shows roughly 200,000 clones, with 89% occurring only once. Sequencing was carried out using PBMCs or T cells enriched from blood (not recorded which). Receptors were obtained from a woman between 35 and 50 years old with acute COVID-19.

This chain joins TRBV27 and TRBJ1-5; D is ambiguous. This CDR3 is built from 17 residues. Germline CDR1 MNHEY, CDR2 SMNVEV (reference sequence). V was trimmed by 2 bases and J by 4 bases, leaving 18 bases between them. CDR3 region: CASSLVVTAGPNQPQHF. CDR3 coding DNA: TGTGCCAGCAGTTTAGTGGTTACAGCCGGTCCAAATCAGCCCCAGCATTTT.

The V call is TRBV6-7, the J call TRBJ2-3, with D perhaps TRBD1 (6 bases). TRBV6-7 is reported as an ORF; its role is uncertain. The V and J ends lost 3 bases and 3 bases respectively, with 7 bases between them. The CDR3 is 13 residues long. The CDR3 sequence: CASSYQGTDTQYF. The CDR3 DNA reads TGTGCCAGCAGTTATCAGGGGACAGATACGCAGTATTTT.

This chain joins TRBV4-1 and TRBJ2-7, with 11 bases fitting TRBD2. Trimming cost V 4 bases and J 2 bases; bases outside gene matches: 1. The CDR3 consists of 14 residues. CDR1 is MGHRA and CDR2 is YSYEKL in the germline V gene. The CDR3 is CASSRLAGTYEQYF. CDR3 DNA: TGCGCCAGCAGCCGACTAGCGGGGACCTACGAGCAGTACTTC.

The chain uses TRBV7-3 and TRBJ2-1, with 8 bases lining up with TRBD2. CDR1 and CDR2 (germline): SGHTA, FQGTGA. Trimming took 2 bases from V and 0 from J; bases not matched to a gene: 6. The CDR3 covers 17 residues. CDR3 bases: TGTGCCAGCAGCTTAGTTAGCGGGGTAAGCTCCTACAATGAGCAGTTCTTC. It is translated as CASSLVSGVSSYNEQFF.

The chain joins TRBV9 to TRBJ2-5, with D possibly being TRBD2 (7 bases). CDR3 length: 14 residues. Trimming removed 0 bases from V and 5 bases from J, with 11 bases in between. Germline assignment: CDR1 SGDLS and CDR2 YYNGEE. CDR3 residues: CASSVGGRGETQYF. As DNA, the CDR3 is TGTGCCAGCAGCGTAGGAGGGAGGGGGGAGACCCAGTACTTC. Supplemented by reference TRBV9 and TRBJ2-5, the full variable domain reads DSGVTQTPKHLITATGQRVTLRCSPRSGDLSVYWYQQSLDQGLQFLIQYYNGEERAKGNILERFSAQQFPDLHSELNLSSLELGDSALYFCASSVGGRGETQYFGPGTRLLVL.

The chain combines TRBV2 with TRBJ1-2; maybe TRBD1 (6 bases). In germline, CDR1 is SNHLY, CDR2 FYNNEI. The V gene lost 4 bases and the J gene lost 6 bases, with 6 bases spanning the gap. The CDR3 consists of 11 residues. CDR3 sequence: CASSGQDGYTF. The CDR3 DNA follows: TGTGCCAGCAGTGGACAGGATGGCTACACCTTC.

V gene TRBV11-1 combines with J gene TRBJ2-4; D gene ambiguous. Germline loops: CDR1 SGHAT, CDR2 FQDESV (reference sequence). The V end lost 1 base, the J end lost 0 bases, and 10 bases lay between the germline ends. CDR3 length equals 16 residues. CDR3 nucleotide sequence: TGTGCCAGCAGCTTAGGAGACAAGCTAGCCAAAAACATTCAGTACTTC. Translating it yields CASSLGDKLAKNIQYF.

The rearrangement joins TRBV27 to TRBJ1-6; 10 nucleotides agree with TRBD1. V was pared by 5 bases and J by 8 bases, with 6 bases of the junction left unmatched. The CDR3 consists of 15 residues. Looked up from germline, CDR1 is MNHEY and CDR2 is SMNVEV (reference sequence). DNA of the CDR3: TGTGCCAGCAGTGACAGACAGGGGGCTTATTCACCCCTCCACTTT. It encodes CASSDRQGAYSPLHF.

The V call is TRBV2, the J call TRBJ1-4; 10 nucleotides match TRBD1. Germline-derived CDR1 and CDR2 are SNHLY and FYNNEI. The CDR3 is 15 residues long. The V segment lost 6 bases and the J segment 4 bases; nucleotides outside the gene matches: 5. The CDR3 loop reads CASRNDRGLNEKLFF. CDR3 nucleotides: TGTGCCAGCAGGAACGACAGGGGGCTTAATGAAAAACTGTTTTTT.

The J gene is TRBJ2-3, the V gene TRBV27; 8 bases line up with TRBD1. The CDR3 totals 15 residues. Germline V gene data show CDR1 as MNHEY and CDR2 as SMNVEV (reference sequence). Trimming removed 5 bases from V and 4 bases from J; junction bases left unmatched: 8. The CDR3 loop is CASSTRDRRADTQYF. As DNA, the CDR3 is TGTGCCAGCAGTACCCGGGACAGGCGGGCAGATACGCAGTATTTT.

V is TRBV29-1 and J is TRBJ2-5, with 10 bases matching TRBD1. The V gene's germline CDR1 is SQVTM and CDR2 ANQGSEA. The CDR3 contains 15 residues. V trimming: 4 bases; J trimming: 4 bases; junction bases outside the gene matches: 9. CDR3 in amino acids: CSVADRGRPGETQYF. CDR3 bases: TGCAGCGTTGCCGACAGGGGGCGCCCCGGAGAGACCCAGTACTTC.